The 10 T cell receptor beta chains reported below all come from one sample, sequenced in a study of T cells in women clearing cervical HPV infection. Assay: immunoSEQ multiplex PCR; the TCRdb copy retains only in-frame clones and omits some. Here the sample table reports tens of thousands of clones. The sequenced sample consisted of blood buffy coat. These receptors originate from a woman aged 18 to 75 with a cervical HPV16 infection that either progressed to CIN3+ or cleared (not recorded which).

For this clone: The CDR3 is cut off 3 residues early in the read; its end comes from the germline J gene. The chain has TRBV11-3 and TRBJ2-5, with D perhaps TRBD1 or TRBD2 (5 bases each). CDR3 length: 14 amino acids. Germline CDR1 reads SGHNT; CDR2 reads YENEEA. V lost 1 base to trimming and J lost 5 bases, with 11 bases between them. The CDR3 loop is CASSLAGSRETQYF. The DNA read from the CDR3 is TGTGCCAGCAGCTTAGCAGGGAGCCGGGAGACC.

The CDR3 DNA, read in part, is TGCGCCAGCAGCCGCGGGGGAGCGGATACG. Its translation: CASSRGGADT. The full-length CDR3 reads as CASSRGGADTQYF. The chain couples TRBV5-1 to TRBJ2-3; 7 bases fit TRBD2. The missing CDR3 end, 3 residues past where the read stops, is filled in from the germline J gene. The J segment lost 6 bases and the V segment lost 4 bases, leaving 5 bases of the junction unmatched. This CDR3 region has 13 residues. In germline, CDR1 is SGHRS, CDR2 YFSETQ.

For this clone: The read terminates 3 residues before the CDR3 end, so the remaining end is supplied by the germline J gene. The chain is built from TRBV7-8 and TRBJ1-2; tentatively, D is TRBD1 (6 bases). The CDR3 extends over 15 amino acids. Germline V gives CDR1 SGHVS, CDR2 FQNEAQ. The V and J ends lost 5 bases and 5 bases respectively, with 18 bases between them. The CDR3: CASSQSGGARYGYTF. The DNA read from the CDR3 is TGTGCCAGCAGCCAGTCGGGGGGGGCGCGGTATGGC.

Points on this clone: Read data end 3 residues before the CDR3 end; the end is taken from the germline J gene. J is TRBJ1-5 and V is TRBV7-8; D is unresolved. Germline CDR1 reads SGHVS; CDR2 reads FQNEAQ. This CDR3 has 15 amino acids. V lost 3 bases to trimming and J lost 0 bases, with 9 bases between them. This chain's CDR3 is CASSLSVHSNQPQHF. Incomplete CDR3 DNA: TGTGCCAGCAGCTTGTCGGTCCATAGCAATCAGCCC.

Regarding this clone: The sequenced fragment ends 3 residues before the CDR3 boundary, so the rest is inferred from the germline J gene. V gene TRBV18 combines with J gene TRBJ2-7, with D possibly matching TRBD2 (7 bases). V was pared by 5 bases and J by 4 bases, with 18 bases between. Germline V gene sequence: CDR1 KGHSH, CDR2 LQKENI. There are 15 residues in the CDR3. CDR3 region: CASSTLEGGIYEQYF. The DNA read from the CDR3 is TGTGCCAGCTCAACCCTGGAGGGGGGGATTTACGAG.

Concerning this clone: The sequence runs out 3 residues before the end of the CDR3; the remainder is reconstructed from the germline J gene. V usage is TRBV10-1 and J usage is TRBJ2-7; 11 nucleotides align to TRBD2. V shed 6 bases and J 3 bases; nucleotides not matched to a gene: 10. The CDR3 contains 16 residues. From germline, CDR1 is WNHNN and CDR2 SYGVQD (reference sequence). CDR3 DNA (partial): TGCGCCAGCAGAGGGGCCGGGACTAGCGGAATCTACGAG. Amino acids: CASRGAGTSGIYE. The full CDR3 sequence reads CASRGAGTSGIYEQYF.

As to this clone: The read ends 3 residues early relative to the CDR3; the germline J gene fills the gap. This rearrangement joins TRBV6-4 to TRBJ2-5; weak D call: TRBD2 (5 bases). Trimming took 4 bases from V and 4 from J, leaving 10 bases between them. The length of the CDR3 is 13 residues. Per germline, CDR1 MRHNA and CDR2 SNTAGT. CDR3 region: CASSGRAVETQYF. CDR3 DNA, as far as it was read: TGTGCCAGCAGTGGGCGGGCGGTAGAGACC.

Comment on this clone: With the read ending 3 residues before the CDR3 end, the germline J gene is used to fill in that end. J is TRBJ1-1 and V is TRBV20-1; tentative D call: TRBD1 (5 bases). Germline CDR1 reads DFQATT; CDR2 reads SNEGSKA (reference sequence). Trimming removed 6 bases from V and 0 bases from J, with 11 bases in between. The CDR3 has 13 residues. CDR3 residues: CSALPGMNTEAFF. Incomplete CDR3 DNA: TGCAGTGCCCTCCCAGGGATGAACACTGAA.

With respect to this clone: The CDR3 goes on 3 residues after the read ends, and that part is filled in from the germline J gene. The gene calls are TRBV2 and TRBJ2-1; the D gene is possibly TRBD1 (6 bases). CDR3 length: 14 amino acids. Germline V CDR1 and CDR2: SNHLY, FYNNEI. Trimming removed 6 bases at V and 6 bases at J, with 15 bases between. CDR3 loop: CASSGLDSGNEQFF. The sequenced part of the CDR3 DNA is TGTGCCAGCAGCGGGTTGGACAGCGGCAATGAG.

In the case of this clone: The CDR3 end falls 3 residues outside the read, so it is completed with the germline J gene. The chain couples TRBV7-6 to TRBJ2-7; 7 nucleotides agree with TRBD2. J was trimmed by 0 bases and V by 5 bases; bases with no gene match: 7. CDR3 length: 15 residues. Germline V gives CDR1 SGHVS, CDR2 FNYEAQ. This chain's CDR3 is CASSRGGGSSYEQYF. Incomplete CDR3 DNA: TGTGCCAGCAGCCGTGGGGGGGGGTCCTCCTACGAG.